This T cell receptor beta chain was identified during a study of shared clonotypes between healthy human individuals. Overall study results and limits: Only blood was sampled, and tissue TCR repertoires likely differ from blood ones.

V gave up 0 bases and J gave up 3 bases; unmatched junction bases: 10. The germline V gene encodes CDR1 SGHDT and CDR2 YYEEEE. The CDR3 is 17 residues long. Libraries were prepared by immunoSEQ multiplex PCR; TCRdb keeps only in-frame clonotypes and omits some of them. The sample carries roughly 500,000 clones, 76% recorded once. As concerns this clone: The antigen remains unidentified.

This sequence originates from a middle-aged woman in good health. Some clones in this sample may be carry-over from other donors' samples. Sequencing used PBMCs. The chain employs TRBV5-6 and TRBJ1-2, with 8 bases lining up with TRBD1. Here the CDR3 reads CASSLGGRGLGDYGYTF. The CDR3 DNA reads as TGTGCCAGCAGCTTGGGCGGCAGGGGGCTCGGCGACTATGGCTACACCTTC.